This T cell receptor (beta chain) came from a study of blood T cell repertoires in COVID-19. Study-wide context: From the United States, Italy and Spain came samples of acute and convalescent COVID-19. T cells, B-cell-depleted T cells, or PBMCs supplied cDNA or gDNA.

At least ten counts were recorded for this clone. V was clipped by 0 bases and J by 2 bases; unmatched bases: 12. The germline CDR1 and CDR2 sequences are SGHKS and YYEKEE (reference sequence). The CDR3 totals 18 residues. Profiled with immunoSEQ multiplex PCR; TCRdb holds only in-frame clones, not every one. The sample consists of 150,000 or so clones, roughly 88% of them appearing once. The sequence derives from a woman aged 50 to 60 in a cohort sampled during active or convalescent COVID-19. This chain links TRBV5-5 with TRBJ2-7; 9 bases match TRBD2. Sequenced material: peripheral blood. The CDR3 DNA reads TGTGCCAGCAGCTTGGCGGCGGGGAGGACTAGCGCTACCTACGAGCAGTACTTC. It specifies CASSLAAGRTSATYEQYF. Full variable domain (remainder filled in from reference TRBV5-5 and TRBJ2-7): DAGVTQSPTHLIKTRGQQVTLRCSPISGHKSVSWYQQVLGQGPQFIFQYYEKEERGRGNFPDRFSARQFPNYSSELNVNALLLGDSALYLCASSLAAGRTSATYEQYFGPGTRLTVT.